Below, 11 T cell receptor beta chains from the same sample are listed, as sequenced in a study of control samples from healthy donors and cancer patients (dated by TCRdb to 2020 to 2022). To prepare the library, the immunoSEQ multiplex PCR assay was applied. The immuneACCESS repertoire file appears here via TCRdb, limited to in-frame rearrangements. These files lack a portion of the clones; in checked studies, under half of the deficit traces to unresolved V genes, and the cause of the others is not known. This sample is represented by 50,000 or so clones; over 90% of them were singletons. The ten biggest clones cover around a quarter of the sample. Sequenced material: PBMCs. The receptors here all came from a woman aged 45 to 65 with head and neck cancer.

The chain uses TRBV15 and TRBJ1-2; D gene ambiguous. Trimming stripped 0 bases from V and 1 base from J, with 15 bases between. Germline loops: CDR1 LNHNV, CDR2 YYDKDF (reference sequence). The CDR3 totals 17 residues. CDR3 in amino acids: CATSRDRGIHDNYGYTF. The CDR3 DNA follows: TGTGCCACCAGCAGAGATCGCGGGATACACGATAACTATGGCTACACCTTC.

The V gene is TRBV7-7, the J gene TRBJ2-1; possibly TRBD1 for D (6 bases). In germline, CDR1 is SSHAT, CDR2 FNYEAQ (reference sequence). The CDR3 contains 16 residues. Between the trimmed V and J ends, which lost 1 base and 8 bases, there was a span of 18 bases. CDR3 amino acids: CASSLGKGRGGDEQFF. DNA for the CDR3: TGTGCCAGCAGCTTAGGGAAGGGCAGGGGCGGCGATGAGCAGTTCTTC. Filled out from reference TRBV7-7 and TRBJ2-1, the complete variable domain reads GAGVSQSPRYKVTKRGQDVTLRCDPISSHATLYWYQQALGQGPEFLTYFNYEAQPDKSGLPSDRFSAERPEGSISTLTIQRTEQRDSAMYRCASSLGKGRGGDEQFFGPGTRLTVL.

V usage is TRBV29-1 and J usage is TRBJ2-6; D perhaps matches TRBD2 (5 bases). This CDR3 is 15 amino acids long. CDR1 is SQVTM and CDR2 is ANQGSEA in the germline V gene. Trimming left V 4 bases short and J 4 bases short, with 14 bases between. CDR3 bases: TGCAGCGTTGGAGAGGGCCTCTGGGGGGCCAACGTCCTGACTTTC. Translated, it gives CSVGEGLWGANVLTF.

This CDR3 is CASSLAPTSGGANEQFF. The CDR3 DNA reads as TGTGCCAGCAGCTTGGCCCCGACTAGCGGGGGGGCCAATGAGCAGTTCTTC. The V gene is TRBV5-4, the J gene TRBJ2-1; 14 nucleotides agree with TRBD2. Germline CDR1 is SGHNT and CDR2 is YYREEE (reference sequence). J gave up 6 bases and V 0 bases, and 5 bases lay outside the gene matches. The CDR3 totals 17 residues. Combining the CDR3 with reference TRBV5-4 and TRBJ2-1 gives the whole variable domain ETGVTQSPTHLIKTRGQQVTLRCSSQSGHNTVSWYQQALGQGPQFIFQYYREEENGRGNFPPRFSGLQFPNYSSELNVNALELDDSALYLCASSLAPTSGGANEQFFGPGTRLTVL.

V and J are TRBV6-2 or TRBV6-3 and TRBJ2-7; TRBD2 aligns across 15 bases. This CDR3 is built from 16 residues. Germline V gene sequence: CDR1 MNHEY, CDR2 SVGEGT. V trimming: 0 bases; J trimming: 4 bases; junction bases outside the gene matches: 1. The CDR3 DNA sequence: TGTGCCAGCAGTTACTCCGGACTAGCGGGAGGGTACGAGCAGTACTTC. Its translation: CASSYSGLAGGYEQYF.

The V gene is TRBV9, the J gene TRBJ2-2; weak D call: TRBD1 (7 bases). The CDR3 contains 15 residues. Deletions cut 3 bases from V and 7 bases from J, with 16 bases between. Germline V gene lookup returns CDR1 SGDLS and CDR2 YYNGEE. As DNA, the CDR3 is TGTGCCAGCAGCGCCGGAGGGGGCCGAATCGGGGAGCTGTTTTTT. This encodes CASSAGGGRIGELFF.

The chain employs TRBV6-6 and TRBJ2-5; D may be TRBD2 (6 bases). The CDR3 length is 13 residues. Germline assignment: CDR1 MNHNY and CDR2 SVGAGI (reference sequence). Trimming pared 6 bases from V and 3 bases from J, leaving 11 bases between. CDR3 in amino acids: CASSPSEEETQYF. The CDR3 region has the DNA TGTGCCAGCAGCCCTAGCGAGGAAGAGACCCAGTACTTC.

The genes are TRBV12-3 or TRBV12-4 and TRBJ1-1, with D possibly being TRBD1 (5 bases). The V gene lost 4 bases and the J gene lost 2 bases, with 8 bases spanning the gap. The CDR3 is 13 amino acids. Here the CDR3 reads CASSSQGNTEAFF. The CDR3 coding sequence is TGTGCCAGCAGTTCCCAGGGAAACACTGAAGCTTTCTTT.

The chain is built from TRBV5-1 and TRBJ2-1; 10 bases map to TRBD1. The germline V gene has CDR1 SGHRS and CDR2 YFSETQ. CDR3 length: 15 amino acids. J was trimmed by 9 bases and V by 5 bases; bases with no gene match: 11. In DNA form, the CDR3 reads TGCGCCAGCAGTTCGACAGGGGGCGCGGGGGGTGAGCAGTTCTTC. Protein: CASSSTGGAGGEQFF.

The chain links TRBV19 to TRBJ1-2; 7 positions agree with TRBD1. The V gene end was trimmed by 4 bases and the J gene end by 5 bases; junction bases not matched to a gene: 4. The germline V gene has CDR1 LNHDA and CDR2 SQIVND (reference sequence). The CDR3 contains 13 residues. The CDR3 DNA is TGTGCCAGTAGTAGAGACAGGGCTTATGGCTACACCTTC. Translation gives CASSRDRAYGYTF.

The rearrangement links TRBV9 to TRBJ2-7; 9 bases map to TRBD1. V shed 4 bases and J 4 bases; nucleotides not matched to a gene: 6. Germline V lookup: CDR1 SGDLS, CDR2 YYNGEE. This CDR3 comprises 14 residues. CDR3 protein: CASSRDRGLYEQYF. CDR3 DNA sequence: TGTGCCAGCAGCCGAGACAGGGGGTTATACGAGCAGTACTTC.